The 14 T cell receptor beta chains listed next were all sequenced from one sample in a study of blood T cell repertoires in COVID-19. Data came from immunoSEQ multiplex PCR; TCRdb stores just in-frame clones and leaves some out. The sample includes 180,000 or so clones, 70% to 90% seen only once; the top ten take roughly 1.1%. The sequencing input was peripheral blood. All receptors come from a man aged 55 to 70 who had recovered from COVID-19.

This rearrangement joins TRBV18 to TRBJ2-7; TRBD2 agrees at 10 bases. Trimming took 2 bases from V and 3 from J; bases not matched to a gene: 7. CDR3 size: 16 residues. The germline gives CDR1 KGHSH, CDR2 LQKENI. In nucleotides, the CDR3 is TGTGCCAGCTCACCATGGACTAGCGGCAATTACTACGAGCAGTACTTC. It codes for CASSPWTSGNYYEQYF.

The gene calls are TRBV10-3 and TRBJ2-3; 10 bases are shared with TRBD2. V was pared by 0 bases and J by 4 bases, with 4 bases of the junction left unmatched. The CDR3 spans 16 residues. Germline-derived CDR1 and CDR2 are ENHRY and SYGVKD. The CDR3, as DNA: TGTGCCATCAGTGAGTCTCGAGCGGGGGGGCCAGATACGCAGTATTTT. This gives the protein CAISESRAGGPDTQYF.

CDR3 in amino acids: CASSEAQGPNNYGYTF. CDR3 in DNA: TGTGCCAGCAGTGAAGCACAGGGGCCCAATAACTATGGCTACACCTTC. The chain combines TRBV25-1 with TRBJ1-2, with 7 positions matching TRBD1. This CDR3 has 16 residues. The V and J ends lost 2 bases and 1 base, in that order; junction bases with no gene match: 7. Germline CDR1 is MGHDK and CDR2 is SYGVNS.

This sequence joins TRBV19 and TRBJ2-5, with D unresolved. V shed 3 bases and J shed 5 bases, with 13 bases lying between them. The V gene's germline CDR1 is LNHDA and CDR2 SQIVND (reference sequence). The CDR3 is made up of 14 amino acids. For the CDR3, the DNA is TGTGCCAGTAGTATCGGTCTGGTATTCGAGACCCAGTACTTC. Translating gives CASSIGLVFETQYF. Combining the CDR3 with reference TRBV19 and TRBJ2-5 gives the whole variable domain DGGITQSPKYLFRKEGQNVTLSCEQNLNHDAMYWYRQDPGQGLRLIYYSQIVNDFQKGDIAEGYSVSREKKESFPLTVTSAQKNPTAFYLCASSIGLVFETQYFGPGTRLLVL.

The J gene is TRBJ2-5, the V gene TRBV7-9; the match to TRBD1 covers 9 bases. Germline V gene lookup returns CDR1 SEHNR and CDR2 FQNEAQ (reference sequence). Unmatched junction bases numbered 5, after V lost 0 bases and J lost 3 bases. The CDR3 has 16 residues. CDR3 in amino acids: CASSLAPGQGEETQYF. The CDR3 coding sequence is TGTGCCAGCAGCTTAGCTCCGGGACAGGGTGAAGAGACCCAGTACTTC.

This clone was observed a handful of times. This chain connects TRBV27 to TRBJ1-5, with a weak D call TRBD1 (5 bases). Germline-derived CDR1 and CDR2 are MNHEY and SMNVEV (reference sequence). The V end lost 2 bases, the J end lost 6 bases, and 17 bases lay between the germline ends. This CDR3 region has 16 residues. CDR3 in amino acids: CASSLKFSQGTQPQHF. CDR3 sequence (DNA): TGTGCCAGCAGTTTAAAATTTAGCCAGGGTACTCAGCCCCAGCATTTT.

The gene calls are TRBV10-3 and TRBJ2-3; the D gene is possibly TRBD1 (6 bases). Germline V gives CDR1 ENHRY, CDR2 SYGVKD. This CDR3 region has 18 residues. Deletions cut 4 bases from V and 2 bases from J, with 22 bases between. CDR3 DNA sequence: TGTGCCATCAGTGTTTACAGGGAAAACCCACCGGTCACAGATACGCAGTATTTT. Translating gives CAISVYRENPPVTDTQYF.

V usage is TRBV28 and J usage is TRBJ1-2, with a possible D match to TRBD1 (5 bases). From germline, CDR1 is MDHEN and CDR2 SYDVKM. The CDR3 totals 16 residues. V dropped 2 bases and J dropped 4 bases, with 17 bases sitting between them. The CDR3 sequence: CASSLPNQGSGYGYTF. In DNA, the CDR3 is TGTGCCAGCAGTTTACCTAACCAGGGAAGTGGCTATGGCTACACCTTC.

This chain connects TRBV18 to TRBJ2-7, with D perhaps matching TRBD2 (6 bases). Looked up from germline, CDR1 is KGHSH and CDR2 is LQKENI. The CDR3 is 13 amino acids. The V gene lost 0 bases and the J gene lost 3 bases, with 6 bases spanning the gap. The CDR3 loop is CASSPPTSYEQYF. In nucleotides, the CDR3 is TGTGCCAGCTCACCACCGACTAGCTACGAGCAGTACTTC.

The J gene is TRBJ2-3, the V gene TRBV21-1; TRBD2, as called in the table, went unchecked against the DNA. TRBV21-1 is tagged as a pseudogene. This CDR3 spans 20 amino acids. CDR3: CASSKERGGMSPRYTDTQYF. The CDR3 coding sequence is TGTGCCAGCAGCAAAGAGAGGGGGGGGATGAGTCCCCGTTACACAGATACGCAGTATTTT.

The genes are TRBV12-3 or TRBV12-4 and TRBJ2-7, with 7 positions matching TRBD1. This CDR3 has 13 amino acids. Losses at the gene ends were 8 bases for V and 1 base for J; bases not matched to a gene: 5. Here the CDR3 DNA reads TGTGCCAGCGGGTCAGGGGGTTCCTACGAGCAGTACTTC. It yields the protein CASGSGGSYEQYF.

V usage is TRBV6-1 and J usage is TRBJ1-6; TRBD1 matches 11 bases. The junction had 7 bases not matched to a gene; V was cut back by 3 bases and J by 9 bases. The CDR3 runs 16 residues. The germline V gene has CDR1 MNHNS and CDR2 SASEGT. Here the CDR3 DNA reads TGTGCCAGCAGTGACCTTCAGGACAGGGGGCTTTCACCCCTCCACTTT. It codes for CASSDLQDRGLSPLHF.

The rearrangement joins TRBV7-3 to TRBJ1-6, with 8 bases identical to TRBD1. V was clipped by 5 bases and J by 10 bases; unmatched bases: 7. This CDR3 region has 14 residues. Looked up from germline, CDR1 is SGHTA and CDR2 is FQGTGA. CDR3 amino acids: CASSIGTGTSPLHF. The CDR3 region has the DNA TGTGCCAGCAGCATCGGGACAGGAACCTCACCCCTCCACTTT.

This chain joins TRBV29-1 and TRBJ2-3, with TRBD2 identical over 7 bases. Trimming at V came to 6 bases and at J to 2 bases, leaving 11 bases not matched to a gene. The germline V gene encodes CDR1 SQVTM and CDR2 ANQGSEA. The CDR3 totals 15 residues. The CDR3 reads CSVLGTGGSTDTQYF. Written as DNA, the CDR3 is TGCAGCGTCCTGGGGACCGGGGGGTCCACAGATACGCAGTATTTT.